The T cell receptor beta chain under discussion was sequenced for a study of Graves' ophthalmopathy and Graves' hyperthyroidism. Looked up from germline, CDR1 is MGHRA and CDR2 is YSYEKL. Trimming pared 1 base from V and 8 bases from J, leaving 5 bases between. The CDR3 runs 11 residues. Scientists amplified the TCR beta CDR3 regions from RNA transcripts. An initial RT-PCR round employing HTBI primers preceded a second-round multiplex PCR. In TCRdb, the multiplex PCR reads were re-called with MiXCR into one record per CDR3 protein. The sample has 260,000 or so distinct CDR3 sequences, around 50% seen once. Excluded: other autoimmune disease, uncontrolled infection, pregnancy or lactation.

This clonotype originated in an adult man with Graves' ophthalmopathy. The chain couples TRBV4-1 to TRBJ1-2; D gene uncertain. Input material: peripheral blood. CDR3 in DNA: TGCGCCAGCAGCCAAGGTCAGGGCTACACCTTC. It encodes CASSQGQGYTF.